This T cell receptor (beta chain) comes out of a study of tumor and adjacent non-tumor tissue in lung cancer. A modified ARM-PCR protocol with three rounds of nested PCR amplified TCRbeta. TCRdb used MiXCR to reprocess the multiplex PCR reads, holding one entry per CDR3 protein. Counted here are over 100,000 distinct CDR3 sequences, about 75% occurring once; the ten biggest clones make up around a third. The V end was cut by 3 bases, the J end by 11 bases, with 20 bases between. The CDR3 is 15 residues long. Germline V gene sequence: CDR1 DFQATT, CDR2 SNEGSKA (reference sequence). As for this clonotype: With a much larger clone just one base away, this may be a read error.

This sample's RNA came from whole unsorted tissue. The sequenced sample was lung tumor tissue. The receptor was derived from a woman aged 55-70 years with non-small cell lung cancer. The rearrangement joins TRBV20-1 to TRBJ1-6, with D uncertain. The CDR3 spells CSARDSESPNPPLHF. The CDR3 DNA follows: TGCAGTGCTAGGGATTCTGAAAGTCCCAATCCACCCCTCCACTTT.